Listed here are 11 T cell receptor beta chains from one sample, sequenced in a study of blood T cell repertoires in COVID-19. Method: immunoSEQ multiplex PCR; TCRdb's copy keeps in-frame clones and lacks some. The data contain roughly 340,000 clones, more than 70% of them singletons. Sequencing was done on a sample of peripheral blood. The receptors shown here come from a woman between 70 and 85 years old with COVID-19, enrolled during active disease.

The CDR3 bases are TGTGCCAGCAGCGGGAGGGACAGGGTCGACACTGAAGCTTTCTTT. Its protein is CASSGRDRVDTEAFF. This chain uses TRBV9 with TRBJ1-1; TRBD1 agrees at 9 bases. This CDR3 spans 15 amino acids. After removal of 3 bases from V and 3 bases from J, the junction contained 6 bases not matched to a gene. CDR1 is SGDLS, CDR2 YYNGEE, per germline.

The gene calls are TRBV29-1 and TRBJ1-1; D is possibly TRBD1 (5 bases). CDR1 and CDR2 (germline): SQVTM, ANQGSEA. The V end was cut by 2 bases, the J end by 4 bases, with 14 bases between. The CDR3 covers 14 residues. The CDR3 sequence is CSVEIGGEGTEAFF. CDR3 DNA sequence: TGCAGCGTTGAAATTGGGGGGGAGGGCACTGAAGCTTTCTTT.

In its sample, this clone was seen once. The CDR3 loop is CSGPPRDRPVNTEAFF. As DNA, the CDR3 is TGCAGCGGGCCCCCACGAGACAGGCCGGTAAACACTGAAGCTTTCTTT. The V gene is TRBV29-1, the J gene TRBJ1-1; D is possibly TRBD1 (6 bases). The CDR3 totals 16 residues. V shed 7 bases and J shed 2 bases, with 23 bases lying between them. The germline V gene encodes CDR1 SQVTM and CDR2 ANQGSEA.

This clone was recorded once. V usage is TRBV5-4 and J usage is TRBJ2-5; 11 bases align to TRBD2. Germline loops: CDR1 SGHNT, CDR2 YYREEE (reference sequence). The CDR3 runs to 19 residues. V dropped 0 bases and J dropped 3; count of bases not matched to a gene: 13. CDR3 residues: CASSLVLAGGIRPKETQYF. CDR3 in DNA: TGTGCCAGCAGCTTGGTTTTAGCGGGGGGGATACGACCCAAAGAGACCCAGTACTTC.

The rearrangement links TRBV3-1 (or the pseudogene TRBV3-2) to TRBJ1-2, with D tentatively TRBD1 (6 bases). Trimming removed 3 bases at V and 6 bases at J, with 17 bases between. Looked up from germline, CDR1 is LGHDT and CDR2 is YNNKEL (reference sequence). CDR3 length equals 15 residues. The CDR3 nucleotides read TGTGCCAGCAGCCAGGGGAAACAGGGTGTGAATGGCTACACCTTC. Protein product: CASSQGKQGVNGYTF.

The sample holds one count of this clone. The rearrangement links TRBV21-1 to TRBJ1-2. TRBV21-1 is deemed a pseudogene. The CDR3 runs 16 residues. The CDR3 nucleotides are TGTGCCAGCAGCAAAGCGCTTCCCCAATGGAGCTATGGCTACACCTTC. Translated, it gives CASSKALPQWSYGYTF.

J is TRBJ2-1 and V is TRBV5-1, with D tentatively TRBD1 (6 bases). V was pared by 4 bases and J by 9 bases, with 17 bases between. Germline CDR1 reads SGHRS; CDR2 reads YFSETQ. The CDR3 contains 14 residues. CDR3 residues: CASSLARDTGEQFF. The CDR3 DNA follows: TGCGCCAGCAGCCTCGCTCGGGACACCGGTGAGCAGTTCTTC.

The chain is built from TRBV21-1 and TRBJ1-1; the table's D call, TRBD1, has no DNA check behind it. TRBV21-1 is reported as a pseudogene. The CDR3 runs to 16 residues. CDR3 sequence reads: CASSKVLGRAYTEAFF. CDR3 sequence (DNA): TGTGCCAGCAGCAAAGTATTAGGCAGGGCGTACACTGAAGCTTTCTTT.

The gene calls are TRBV5-1 and TRBJ2-7, with a possible D match to TRBD1 (6 bases). This CDR3 is built from 14 residues. The germline CDR1 and CDR2 sequences are SGHRS and YFSETQ. Trimming took off 0 bases at V and 5 bases at J, with 12 bases between the two ends. In nucleotides, the CDR3 is TGCGCCAGCAGCTTGGTCCAGGGGCTGGACGAGCAGTACTTC. Translation: CASSLVQGLDEQYF.

The J gene is TRBJ1-5, the V gene TRBV2; 9 nucleotides align to TRBD1. Germline CDR1 reads SNHLY; CDR2 reads FYNNEI. This CDR3 is built from 16 residues. The J segment lost 7 bases and the V segment lost 9 bases, leaving 16 bases of the junction unmatched. CDR3 residues: CASNPETGGMGQPQHF. CDR3 DNA sequence: TGTGCCAGTAACCCCGAAACAGGGGGCATGGGACAGCCCCAGCATTTT.

The chain uses TRBV6-2 or TRBV6-3 and TRBJ2-7, with TRBD1 matching 8 bases. CDR1 is MNHEY, CDR2 SVGEGT, per germline. J was trimmed by 0 bases and V by 5 bases; bases with no gene match: 6. The length of the CDR3 is 15 residues. Here the CDR3 reads CASSGQGRDSYEQYF. The CDR3 DNA reads as TGTGCCAGCAGTGGACAGGGACGGGACTCCTACGAGCAGTACTTC.